This T cell receptor (beta chain) was profiled in a study of radiation and T cells in renal cell carcinoma. Study-wide background: Nephrectomy followed 15 Gy stereotactic body radiation by 4 weeks. Study observations and caveats: Baseline intratumoral clonotype presence is unknown without pretreatment biopsies.

The time point denotes: blood 2 weeks post-SBRT. Treatment denoted: 15 Gy SBRT to primary tumor, nephrectomy 4 weeks later. Clear cell pathology was present in this patient's renal cell carcinoma. With respect to this clone: Its antigen is not known. Other DNA sequences in the sample encode the same CDR3.

Trimming shortened V by 2 bases and J by 2 bases, and 5 bases separated the two germline ends. The CDR3 loop spans 12 amino acids. Germline CDR1 and CDR2: GTSNPN and SVGIG (reference sequence). Assay used: immunoSEQ multiplex PCR; TCRdb lists only in-frame clones, some missing. The sample yields 150,000 to 180,000 clones, about 87% seen once. The clonotype was recovered from a woman in her 50s with renal cell carcinoma. The V and J genes are TRBV30 and TRBJ2-3; D not certain. Sequenced here: blood, sampled from a patient whose treatment included radiotherapy and nephrectomy. This CDR3 reads CAWSPNTDTQYF. CDR3 nucleotides: TGTGCCTGGAGTCCTAACACAGATACGCAGTATTTT.